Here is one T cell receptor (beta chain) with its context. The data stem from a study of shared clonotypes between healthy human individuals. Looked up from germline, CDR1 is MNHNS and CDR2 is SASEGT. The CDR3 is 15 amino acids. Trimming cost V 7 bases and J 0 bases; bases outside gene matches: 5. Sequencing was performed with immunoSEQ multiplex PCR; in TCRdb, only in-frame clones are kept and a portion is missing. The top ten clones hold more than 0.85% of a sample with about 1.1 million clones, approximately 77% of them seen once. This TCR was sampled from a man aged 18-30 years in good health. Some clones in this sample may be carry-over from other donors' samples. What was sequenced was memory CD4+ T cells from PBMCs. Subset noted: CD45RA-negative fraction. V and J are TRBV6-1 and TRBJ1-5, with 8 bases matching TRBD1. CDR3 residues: CASNPTGVSNQPQHF. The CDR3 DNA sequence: TGTGCCAGCAATCCGACAGGGGTTAGCAATCAGCCCCAGCATTTT.